The 30 T cell receptor beta chains given below trace back to one sample, sequenced in a study of vaccination and CD4 T cells after COVID-19. The Oncomine TCR Beta short-read assay sequenced DNA from cultured CD4+ T cells. TCRdb redid the calling of the PCR reads with MiXCR, one entry per CDR3 protein. Of under 25,000 distinct CDR3 sequences in the sample, around two fifths are singletons; the top ten hold 11% to 15%. Treatment meaning: 10-day PBMC culture with coronavirus spike peptide pools or control peptides (ViraFEST assay). Antigen specificity for these receptors is unknown. Sequenced: cultured CD4+ T cells from blood. The receptors stem from a human donor with COVID-19.

The chain links TRBV11-1 to TRBJ2-1, with 13 nucleotides matching TRBD2. Germline V gives CDR1 SGHAT, CDR2 FQDESV (reference sequence). Trimming cost V 6 bases and J 3 bases; bases outside gene matches: 14. The CDR3 extends over 19 amino acids. CDR3 protein: CASRPTGGRTSGGYNEQFF. CDR3 in DNA: TGTGCCAGCAGACCTACAGGGGGAAGGACTAGCGGGGGCTACAATGAGCAGTTCTTC.

This chain joins TRBV6-1 and TRBJ1-5; D may be TRBD1 (5 bases). V was clipped by 10 bases and J by 3 bases, with 13 bases between them. The CDR3 has 13 amino acids. Germline assignment: CDR1 MNHNS and CDR2 SASEGT. DNA for the CDR3: TGTGCCACCTCCGGGACGGCCAATCAGCCCCAGCATTTT. Amino acids: CATSGTANQPQHF.

This chain uses TRBV7-2 with TRBJ1-2, with D possibly being TRBD1 (6 bases). This CDR3 contains 15 residues. Germline values: CDR1 SGHTA, CDR2 FQGNSA. The V and J ends lost 0 bases and 6 bases respectively, with 14 bases between them. CDR3 loop: CTSSLAIVGADGYTF. The CDR3 DNA follows: TGTACCAGCAGCTTAGCGATTGTGGGGGCAGATGGCTACACCTTC.

The CDR3 nucleotides are TGCAGTGCTACCGGGCAGGAACATAGGGGGAATCAGCCCCAGCATTTT. Residues: CSATGQEHRGNQPQHF. This chain joins TRBV20-1 and TRBJ1-5; perhaps TRBD1 as D (6 bases). CDR1 and CDR2 from the germline V gene are DFQATT and SNEGSKA (reference sequence). The CDR3 sequence is 16 residues long. V shed 4 bases and J shed 4 bases, with 20 bases lying between them.

This chain connects TRBV28 to TRBJ1-5, with D perhaps matching TRBD1 (6 bases). Trimming cost V 2 bases and J 0 bases, with 8 bases left between them. This CDR3 comprises 15 residues. Germline V gives CDR1 MDHEN, CDR2 SYDVKM. The CDR3 nucleotides are TGTGCCAGCAGTTTACAGGGGAGTAGCAATCAGCCCCAGCATTTT. As protein: CASSLQGSSNQPQHF.

This clonotype is medium-sized within its sample. The rearrangement links TRBV7-2 to TRBJ1-2; tentatively, D is TRBD1 (6 bases). Trimming pared 2 bases from V and 7 bases from J, leaving 11 bases between. This CDR3 spans 13 amino acids. Germline V gene lookup returns CDR1 SGHTA and CDR2 FQGNSA. Written as DNA, the CDR3 is TGTGCCAGCAGCTTATCAGGGGTTGGTGGCTACACCTTC. It translates to CASSLSGVGGYTF.

This clonotype was detected only a few times. V is TRBV2 and J is TRBJ1-3; D perhaps matches TRBD1 (6 bases). Germline V gives CDR1 SNHLY, CDR2 FYNNEI. The CDR3 extends over 15 amino acids. V was shortened by 2 bases and J by 5 bases, with 13 bases between the two germline ends. In nucleotides, the CDR3 is TGTGCCAGCAGTGAATTGGGGGCTGGTAGAAACACCATATATTTT. Protein sequence: CASSELGAGRNTIYF.

This clonotype was detected only once. The CDR3 here is CASSPPGSHEQYF. CDR3 sequence (DNA): TGTGCCAGCTCACCGCCAGGGTCCCACGAGCAGTACTTC. The chain uses TRBV18 and TRBJ2-7; tentatively, D is TRBD1 (5 bases). This CDR3 spans 13 amino acids. Germline V CDR1 and CDR2: KGHSH, LQKENI. The germline V and J ends were trimmed by 3 bases and 5 bases, with 11 bases remaining between them. Complete variable domain (other parts from reference TRBV18 and TRBJ2-7): NAGVMQNPRHLVRRRGQEARLRCSPMKGHSHVYWYRQLPEEGLKFMVYLQKENIIDESGMPKERFSAEFPKEGPSILRIQQVVRGDSAAYFCASSPPGSHEQYFGPGTRLTVT.

This clonotype was observed a few times. This chain links TRBV12-3 or TRBV12-4 with TRBJ1-5; 7 nucleotides line up with TRBD1. J gave up 2 bases and V 6 bases, and 4 bases lay outside the gene matches. CDR3 size: 14 residues. The CDR3 DNA is TGTGCCAGCAGGGGAACAGGGGGCAATCAGCCCCAGCATTTT. Translating it yields CASRGTGGNQPQHF.

This clonotype was counted a few times. V is TRBV10-3 and J is TRBJ2-2; D remains ambiguous. V was trimmed by 10 bases and J by 1 base, leaving 7 bases between them. The CDR3 covers 12 residues. Germline lookup yields CDR1 ENHRY and CDR2 SYGVKD. The CDR3 loop is CATSENTGELFF. As DNA, the CDR3 is TGTGCCACCTCGGAGAACACCGGGGAGCTGTTTTTT.

This CDR3 is CASSPFSGTTGNTIYF. For the CDR3, the DNA is TGTGCCAGCTCACCGTTCAGCGGGACAACTGGAAACACCATATATTTT. The genes are TRBV18 and TRBJ1-3; D possibly corresponds to TRBD1 (6 bases). The germline V gene has CDR1 KGHSH and CDR2 LQKENI. Trimming removed 3 bases at V and 2 bases at J, with 14 bases between. This CDR3 has 16 residues.

The chain uses TRBV2 and TRBJ1-6; 7 bases match TRBD1. Losses at the gene ends were 11 bases for V and 7 bases for J; bases not matched to a gene: 8. Germline CDR1 reads SNHLY; CDR2 reads FYNNEI. The CDR3 is made up of 13 amino acids. In DNA, the CDR3 is TGTGCCTGCCGACAGGGAAGAAATTCACCCCTCCACTTT. This translates into CACRQGRNSPLHF.

V gene TRBV20-1 combines with J gene TRBJ2-3, with 7 bases fitting TRBD1. With V trimmed by 6 bases and J by 6 bases, 18 bases remained unmatched. In germline, CDR1 is DFQATT, CDR2 SNEGSKA (reference sequence). CDR3 size: 16 residues. CDR3 bases: TGCAGTGCGCAACTCGGGACAGCGACGTTCCCGGATACGCAGTATTTT. This gives the protein CSAQLGTATFPDTQYF.

This clonotype was seen a handful of times. This chain uses TRBV6-5 with TRBJ1-1; 8 bases align to TRBD1. The length of the CDR3 is 18 residues. The trim removed 2 bases at V and 0 bases at J, leaving 11 bases unmatched. CDR1 and CDR2 (germline): MNHEY, SVGAGI. The DNA of the CDR3 is TGTGCCAGCAGTTACAGGGGGAAGGCAGGGGGCCTGAACACTGAAGCTTTCTTT. Translation gives CASSYRGKAGGLNTEAFF.

The J gene is TRBJ2-5, the V gene TRBV5-6; 11 nucleotides align to TRBD2. Trimming at V came to 3 bases and at J to 8 bases, leaving 24 bases not matched to a gene. The germline gives CDR1 SGHDT, CDR2 YYEEEE. CDR3 length: 20 amino acids. In DNA, the CDR3 is TGTGCCAGCAGCTACCGACTAGCGGGGACAGATAAAGTACGGAAGGGAACCCAGTACTTC. Translating gives CASSYRLAGTDKVRKGTQYF.

This chain links TRBV19 with TRBJ1-3; D is ambiguous. CDR1 is LNHDA, CDR2 SQIVND, per germline (reference sequence). V was shortened by 7 bases and J by 5 bases, with 12 bases between the two germline ends. The CDR3 loop spans 13 amino acids. The chain's CDR3 is CASKTMGRNTIYF. DNA of the CDR3: TGTGCCAGTAAAACTATGGGGAGAAACACCATATATTTT. Together with reference TRBV19 and TRBJ1-3, the CDR3 gives the full variable domain: DGGITQSPKYLFRKEGQNVTLSCEQNLNHDAMYWYRQDPGQGLRLIYYSQIVNDFQKGDIAEGYSVSREKKESFPLTVTSAQKNPTAFYLCASKTMGRNTIYFGEGSWLTVV.

This sequence joins TRBV11-3 and TRBJ2-7; a possible D gene is TRBD2 (5 bases). Deletions cut 0 bases from V and 4 bases from J, with 10 bases between. The CDR3 is 14 residues long. Germline assignment: CDR1 SGHNT and CDR2 YENEEA. The chain's CDR3 is CASSLEAARYEQYF. DNA for the CDR3: TGTGCCAGCAGCTTAGAAGCGGCCAGATACGAGCAGTACTTC.

The DNA of the CDR3 is TGTGCCAGCAGCTTAGGGGCGGAAAGAGGGGGCTACACCTTC. Amino acid sequence: CASSLGAERGGYTF. The genes are TRBV11-2 and TRBJ1-2; D gene uncertain. CDR1 and CDR2 (germline): SGHAT, FQNNGV. The V end was cut by 1 base, the J end by 8 bases, with 14 bases between. The CDR3 is 14 amino acids.

This clonotype was counted only a few times. This chain uses TRBV20-1 with TRBJ2-7; 10 bases agree with TRBD2. From germline, CDR1 is DFQATT and CDR2 SNEGSKA (reference sequence). The CDR3 is made up of 14 amino acids. The trim removed 4 bases at V and 0 bases at J, leaving 3 bases unmatched. The CDR3 bases are TGCAGTGCTAAAGCGGGGGGGAACTCCTACGAGCAGTACTTC. Its protein is CSAKAGGNSYEQYF.

V gene TRBV7-2 combines with J gene TRBJ1-5; D is perhaps TRBD1 (6 bases). Trimming left V 1 base short and J 6 bases short, with 13 bases between. This CDR3 contains 15 residues. CDR1 is SGHTA, CDR2 FQGNSA, per germline. CDR3 region: CASSLESGGRQPQHF. CDR3 DNA: TGTGCCAGCAGCTTAGAGTCGGGGGGGCGTCAGCCCCAGCATTTT.

This clonotype was seen more than once but under ten times. The chain carries TRBV20-1 and TRBJ2-3; no reliable D call. Per the germline V gene, CDR1 is DFQATT and CDR2 is SNEGSKA (reference sequence). The CDR3 is 17 amino acids. The germline V and J ends were trimmed by 2 bases and 3 bases, with 21 bases remaining between them. This CDR3 reads CSARSPLGGAWTDTQYF. The CDR3 coding sequence is TGCAGTGCTAGATCGCCCTTGGGTGGAGCGTGGACAGATACGCAGTATTTT.

The chain combines TRBV20-1 with TRBJ2-5, with unresolved D. The CDR3 contains 13 residues. Germline-derived CDR1 and CDR2 are DFQATT and SNEGSKA (reference sequence). V dropped 6 bases and J dropped 2 bases, with 13 bases sitting between them. CDR3: CSAPRPTQETQYF. The CDR3 coding sequence is TGCAGTGCCCCGCGCCCCACACAAGAGACCCAGTACTTC.

This clonotype is termed medium-sized. This chain joins TRBV11-2 and TRBJ1-2; D remains unclear. CDR1 SGHAT and CDR2 FQNNGV come from the germline V gene. V was clipped by 5 bases and J by 3 bases, with 7 bases between them. The CDR3 sequence is 12 residues long. CDR3 sequence (DNA): TGTGCCAGCAGCATAGGACACTATGGCTACACCTTC. It is translated as CASSIGHYGYTF.

This clonotype has just a few counts. The chain combines TRBV7-9 with TRBJ1-2, with D uncertain. Germline lookup yields CDR1 SEHNR and CDR2 FQNEAQ (reference sequence). V was shortened by 5 bases and J by 0 bases, with 10 bases between the two germline ends. The CDR3 sequence is 14 residues long. In DNA form, the CDR3 reads TGTGCCAGCAGCAGCTGGACGGCTAACTATGGCTACACCTTC. Encoded protein: CASSSWTANYGYTF.

The chain carries TRBV18 and TRBJ2-2, with 7 bases that match TRBD1. CDR1 and CDR2 (germline): KGHSH, LQKENI. The CDR3 extends over 17 amino acids. V shed 3 bases, J shed 3 bases, and the junction held 10 bases outside the gene matches. CDR3 in DNA: TGTGCCAGCTCACCCGATAGGGGGCAGATCGACACCGGGGAGCTGTTTTTT. Translating gives CASSPDRGQIDTGELFF.

The chain has TRBV7-9 and TRBJ1-5; TRBD1 is a possible D gene (6 bases). Per the germline V gene, CDR1 is SEHNR and CDR2 is FQNEAQ (reference sequence). V was cut by 1 base and J by 5 bases, with 12 bases left in between. The CDR3 runs 15 residues. The CDR3 protein is CASSLDRDGYQPQHF. CDR3 coding DNA: TGTGCCAGCAGCTTAGACAGGGATGGGTATCAGCCCCAGCATTTT.

V and J are TRBV5-1 and TRBJ1-6; perhaps TRBD1 as D (5 bases). Between the trimmed V and J ends, which lost 4 bases and 4 bases, there was a span of 9 bases. The CDR3 consists of 14 residues. Per the germline V gene, CDR1 is SGHRS and CDR2 is YFSETQ. CDR3 in amino acids: CASSETDYNSPLHF. CDR3 in DNA: TGCGCCAGCAGCGAGACAGATTATAATTCACCCCTCCACTTT. Complete variable domain (other parts from reference TRBV5-1 and TRBJ1-6): KAGVTQTPRYLIKTRGQQVTLSCSPISGHRSVSWYQQTPGQGLQFLFEYFSETQRNKGNFPGRFSGRQFSNSRSEMNVSTLELGDSALYLCASSETDYNSPLHFGNGTRLTVT.

The chain carries TRBV6-1 and TRBJ1-2; D uncertain. This CDR3 comprises 12 residues. Germline V lookup: CDR1 MNHNS, CDR2 SASEGT. Deletions cut 5 bases from V and 13 bases from J, with 17 bases between. The CDR3 DNA is TGTGCCAGCAGTAGGGAAGGCGTTACTTCCACCTTC. Residues: CASSREGVTSTF.

The J gene is TRBJ2-1, the V gene TRBV4-2, with 12 positions matching TRBD2. This CDR3 comprises 16 residues. V gave up 0 bases and J gave up 10 bases; unmatched junction bases: 7. Germline loops: CDR1 LGHNA, CDR2 YNFKEQ. The CDR3 loop reads CASSQDSLAGGREQFF. CDR3 DNA sequence: TGTGCCAGCAGCCAAGACTCGCTAGCGGGGGGGCGAGAGCAGTTCTTC.

The genes are TRBV28 and TRBJ2-5; D gene uncertain. This CDR3 comprises 12 residues. Germline loops: CDR1 MDHEN, CDR2 SYDVKM. V shed 5 bases and J shed 6 bases, with 10 bases lying between them. The CDR3 is CASSIVGKTQYF. The CDR3 DNA is TGTGCCAGCAGTATCGTTGGAAAGACCCAGTACTTC.